The 16 T cell receptor beta chains given below trace back to one sample, sequenced in a study of CD8+ T cells in alopecia areata. Extraction of RNA preceded its reverse transcription into cDNA, which served as the sequencing template. Clones were sequenced by immunoSEQ multiplex PCR, and TCRdb holds only the in-frame ones, with some missing. The repertoire consists of about 200,000 clones, with roughly three fifths occurring once and the leading ten covering around 5%. The material sequenced was CD8+ T cells sorted from blood. These receptors all stem from a human donor in good health.

The chain combines TRBV4-1 with TRBJ2-5; D uncertain. The germline CDR1 and CDR2 sequences are MGHRA and YSYEKL. Trimming removed 1 base at V and 2 bases at J, with 11 bases between. This CDR3 region has 15 residues. The CDR3 sequence is CASSQADLGQETQYF. Here the CDR3 DNA reads TGCGCCAGCAGCCAAGCCGACCTGGGTCAAGAGACCCAGTACTTC.

CDR3 sequence reads: CSVEDMFEGYTF. As DNA, the CDR3 is TGCAGCGTTGAGGACATGTTCGAAGGCTACACCTTC. The rearrangement uses TRBV29-1 and TRBJ1-2; TRBD1 might be the D (5 bases). The germline V gene has CDR1 SQVTM and CDR2 ANQGSEA. This CDR3 has 12 amino acids. V was trimmed by 3 bases and J by 8 bases, leaving 13 bases between them.

DNA for the CDR3: TGTGCCAGCAGCTTGGCCCCCCATCAGCCCCAGCATTTT. Translated: CASSLAPHQPQHF. The chain employs TRBV5-6 and TRBJ1-5; no clear D. The CDR3 length is 13 residues. Germline V gene lookup returns CDR1 SGHDT and CDR2 YYEEEE. Trimming removed 0 bases from V and 5 bases from J, with 6 bases in between.

V and J are TRBV7-3 and TRBJ2-3; TRBD2 matches 16 bases. CDR3 length equals 16 residues. The ends lost 5 bases at V and 6 bases at J; junction bases unmatched: 5. Germline lookup yields CDR1 SGHTA and CDR2 FQGTGA. The DNA of the CDR3 is TGTGCCAGCAGCCCGGGACTAGCGGGGGGGCCGGATACGCAGTATTTT. This sequence encodes CASSPGLAGGPDTQYF.

This chain joins TRBV2 and TRBJ2-5; 7 nucleotides line up with TRBD2. Germline CDR1 and CDR2: SNHLY and FYNNEI. CDR3 length: 15 residues. Trimming removed 2 bases from V and 4 bases from J; junction bases left unmatched: 7. The CDR3 DNA reads TGTGCCAGCAGTGAACCCAGCGGGGAAAGAGAGACCCAGTACTTC. Its translation is CASSEPSGERETQYF.

This sequence joins TRBV6-6 and TRBJ1-1; D is uncertain. The CDR3 extends over 13 amino acids. Trimming pared 6 bases from V and 6 bases from J, leaving 14 bases between. Per the germline V gene, CDR1 is MNHNY and CDR2 is SVGAGI (reference sequence). CDR3 sequence: CASRSRMGAEAFF. The CDR3 DNA sequence: TGTGCCAGCAGGTCACGGATGGGCGCTGAAGCTTTCTTT.

The sample holds a few counts of this clone. This specimen includes other DNA sequences encoding the same CDR3. The chain carries TRBV5-1 and TRBJ2-7, with 11 bases matching TRBD1. Germline V gene data show CDR1 as SGHRS and CDR2 as YFSETQ. The CDR3 runs 13 residues. Trimming removed 4 bases from V and 3 bases from J; junction bases left unmatched: 0. CDR3 sequence: CASSGTGGYEQYF. CDR3 sequence (DNA): TGCGCCAGCAGCGGGACAGGGGGCTACGAGCAGTACTTC.

The chain recombines TRBV9 with TRBJ2-7; D is unresolved. The ends were cut back, 0 bases at V and 0 bases at J, with 7 bases in the middle. Germline loops: CDR1 SGDLS, CDR2 YYNGEE. The CDR3 is made up of 14 amino acids. Here the CDR3 reads CASSVGHTSYEQYF. CDR3 in DNA: TGTGCCAGCAGCGTAGGCCACACCTCCTACGAGCAGTACTTC. Drawing the rest from reference TRBV9 and TRBJ2-7, the complete variable domain is DSGVTQTPKHLITATGQRVTLRCSPRSGDLSVYWYQQSLDQGLQFLIQYYNGEERAKGNILERFSAQQFPDLHSELNLSSLELGDSALYFCASSVGHTSYEQYFGPGTRLTVT.

J is TRBJ1-5 and V is TRBV6-5; D is unclear. V gave up 6 bases and J gave up 0 bases, with 12 bases separating them. This CDR3 has 15 residues. CDR1 MNHEY and CDR2 SVGAGI come from the germline V gene. The CDR3 DNA reads as TGTGCCAGCAGCCCACGCTCGTATAGCAATCAGCCCCAGCATTTT. It is translated as CASSPRSYSNQPQHF.

The chain couples TRBV2 to TRBJ1-2; 7 nucleotides match TRBD1. V dropped 6 bases and J dropped 1; count of bases not matched to a gene: 8. The CDR3 covers 15 residues. Germline assignment: CDR1 SNHLY and CDR2 FYNNEI. The DNA for the CDR3 is TGTGCCAGCAGCGTCTGGACAGGAGATAACTATGGCTACACCTTC. Its translation: CASSVWTGDNYGYTF.

The chain combines TRBV4-1 with TRBJ2-3; no clear D. Germline-derived CDR1 and CDR2 are MGHRA and YSYEKL. Trimming pared 4 bases from V and 1 base from J, leaving 12 bases between. The CDR3 is made up of 15 amino acids. The CDR3 region is CASSRAKTGTDTQYF. For the CDR3, the DNA is TGCGCCAGCAGCCGAGCTAAGACGGGCACAGATACGCAGTATTTT.

The chain carries TRBV6-5 and TRBJ1-6; D is possibly TRBD1 (6 bases). Germline lookup yields CDR1 MNHEY and CDR2 SVGAGI. The V and J ends lost 6 bases and 8 bases respectively, with 14 bases between them. The CDR3 runs 14 residues. DNA of the CDR3: TGTGCCAGCAGCTTACAGGGAAGCTATTCACCCCTCCACTTT. Amino acid sequence: CASSLQGSYSPLHF.

The V gene is TRBV14, the J gene TRBJ1-1, with D unclear. The germline V gene has CDR1 SGHDN and CDR2 FVKESK. The CDR3 has 12 residues. Trimming removed 1 base from V and 6 bases from J, with 6 bases in between. The CDR3: CASSQGGAEAFF. CDR3 in DNA: TGTGCCAGCAGCCAAGGAGGCGCTGAAGCTTTCTTT. Using reference TRBV14 and TRBJ1-1 for the parts outside the CDR3, the full variable domain is EAGVTQFPSHSVIEKGQTVTLRCDPISGHDNLYWYRRVMGKEIKFLLHFVKESKQDESGMPNNRFLAERTGGTYSTLKVQPAELEDSGVYFCASSQGGAEAFFGQGTRLTVV.

The J gene is TRBJ2-7, the V gene TRBV6-5; either TRBD1 or TRBD2 may fit D (7 bases each). Germline loops: CDR1 MNHEY, CDR2 SVGAGI. The length of the CDR3 is 13 residues. The V and J ends lost 4 bases and 5 bases respectively, with 12 bases between them. The CDR3 here is CASSSQGGDEQYF. CDR3 coding DNA: TGTGCCAGCAGTTCCCAGGGGGGGGACGAGCAGTACTTC.

This chain links TRBV5-6 with TRBJ2-1; no definite D call. Germline-derived CDR1 and CDR2 are SGHDT and YYEEEE. Trimming stripped 0 bases from V and 0 bases from J, with 13 bases between. The CDR3 spans 17 residues. DNA for the CDR3: TGTGCCAGCAGCTTGGCAGGTGGCTCCTACTCCTACAATGAGCAGTTCTTC. Translation: CASSLAGGSYSYNEQFF.

The V gene is TRBV15, the J gene TRBJ2-4, with TRBD2 matching 7 bases. Unmatched junction bases numbered 5, after V lost 8 bases and J lost 1 base. This CDR3 spans 14 amino acids. Germline V gene data show CDR1 as LNHNV and CDR2 as YYDKDF (reference sequence). The CDR3: CATQVGGAKNIQYF. Here the CDR3 DNA reads TGTGCCACCCAGGTCGGGGGGGCCAAAAACATTCAGTACTTC.